Below are 10 T cell receptor beta chains sequenced from a single sample in a study of T cell repertoires in cytomegalovirus infection. TCRdb passed the reads through MiXCR, listing each CDR3 protein once. The sample contains fewer than 550,000 distinct CDR3 sequences, 25% to 40% of which appear only once. Sequenced sample: PBMCs. Source of these receptors: a human donor in good health (CMV status not recorded). Some clones in this sample may be carry-over from other donors' samples.

This clonotype was detected many times. This sequence joins TRBV7-2 and TRBJ1-6; D is possibly TRBD1 (5 bases). V was pared by 2 bases and J by 7 bases, with 12 bases between. The CDR3 runs 15 residues. Germline V lookup: CDR1 SGHTA, CDR2 FQGNSA. This chain's CDR3 is CASSLSGGGNSPLHF. For the CDR3, the DNA is TGTGCCAGCAGCTTAAGCGGGGGAGGGAATTCACCCCTCCACTTT.

The rearrangement uses TRBV11-2 and TRBJ2-7, with unresolved D. CDR1 SGHAT and CDR2 FQNNGV come from the germline V gene. V lost 1 base, J lost 7 bases, and 8 bases lay in between. The CDR3 spans 12 residues. CDR3 nucleotides: TGTGCCAGCAGCTTAGCGACTGGAGAGCAGTACTTC. Its translation is CASSLATGEQYF.

The V call is TRBV18, the J call TRBJ2-2, with TRBD2 identical over 14 bases. V was clipped by 2 bases and J by 4 bases; unmatched bases: 6. The CDR3 covers 18 residues. In germline, CDR1 is KGHSH, CDR2 LQKENI. CDR3 region: CASSPRRTSGGLTGELFF. For the CDR3, the DNA is TGTGCCAGCTCACCAAGGCGGACTAGCGGGGGGCTCACCGGGGAGCTGTTTTTT.

This clonotype appeared many times. J is TRBJ1-5 and V is TRBV7-9; no clear D. V was trimmed by 2 bases and J by 3 bases, leaving 17 bases between them. The CDR3 totals 17 residues. Germline V CDR1 and CDR2: SEHNR, FQNEAQ (reference sequence). CDR3 in DNA: TGTGCCAGCAGCTTAACGGTCCCCGGACTGTACAATCAGCCCCAGCATTTT. It yields the protein CASSLTVPGLYNQPQHF.

V is TRBV6-6 and J is TRBJ2-7, with D unresolved. The V end lost 3 bases, the J end lost 0 bases, and 18 bases lay between the germline ends. CDR1 is MNHNY and CDR2 is SVGAGI in the germline V gene (reference sequence). The CDR3 extends over 17 amino acids. DNA of the CDR3: TGTGCCAGCAGTTATTCATCACAATCAGGTCACTCCTACGAGCAGTACTTC. Its translation is CASSYSSQSGHSYEQYF.

This sequence joins TRBV20-1 and TRBJ1-1; D possibly corresponds to TRBD1 (5 bases). V was trimmed by 5 bases and J by 3 bases, leaving 13 bases between them. Germline V lookup: CDR1 DFQATT, CDR2 SNEGSKA (reference sequence). There are 13 residues in the CDR3. The DNA for the CDR3 is TGCAGTGCTCAGAACCGAGGGGACACTGAAGCTTTCTTT. Translated: CSAQNRGDTEAFF.

The chain recombines TRBV6-6 with TRBJ1-2; 9 bases are shared with TRBD1. V was clipped by 0 bases and J by 3 bases; unmatched bases: 2. The CDR3 covers 15 residues. Germline V gene sequence: CDR1 MNHNY, CDR2 SVGAGI (reference sequence). The CDR3 reads CASSYSTGGDYGYTF. In DNA, the CDR3 is TGTGCCAGCAGTTACTCGACAGGGGGGGACTATGGCTACACCTTC.

This clonotype was seen repeatedly, ten times or more. This rearrangement joins TRBV6-5 to TRBJ1-1, with D unresolved. Looked up from germline, CDR1 is MNHEY and CDR2 is SVGAGI. Trimming cost V 0 bases and J 3 bases, with 5 bases left between them. The CDR3 is 13 amino acids. CDR3 DNA: TGTGCCAGCAGTTACTCGAAGTACACTGAAGCTTTCTTT. Translated, it gives CASSYSKYTEAFF.

This clonotype has just a few counts. The chain has TRBV12-3 or TRBV12-4 and TRBJ2-2; 7 nucleotides agree with TRBD2. This CDR3 region has 14 residues. V was clipped by 4 bases and J by 6 bases; unmatched bases: 5. The CDR3 reads CASSSGEGAGELFF. In DNA form, the CDR3 reads TGTGCCAGCAGTTCCGGGGAGGGAGCCGGGGAGCTGTTTTTT.

The CDR3 sequence: CASSSRQGAQAGELFF. CDR3 coding DNA: TGTGCCAGCAGCTCCCGACAGGGGGCCCAGGCTGGGGAGCTGTTTTTT. This chain joins TRBV7-6 and TRBJ2-2; 10 bases line up with TRBD1. The CDR3 runs 16 residues. Unmatched junction bases numbered 10, after V lost 4 bases and J lost 8 bases. Germline-derived CDR1 and CDR2 are SGHVS and FNYEAQ.